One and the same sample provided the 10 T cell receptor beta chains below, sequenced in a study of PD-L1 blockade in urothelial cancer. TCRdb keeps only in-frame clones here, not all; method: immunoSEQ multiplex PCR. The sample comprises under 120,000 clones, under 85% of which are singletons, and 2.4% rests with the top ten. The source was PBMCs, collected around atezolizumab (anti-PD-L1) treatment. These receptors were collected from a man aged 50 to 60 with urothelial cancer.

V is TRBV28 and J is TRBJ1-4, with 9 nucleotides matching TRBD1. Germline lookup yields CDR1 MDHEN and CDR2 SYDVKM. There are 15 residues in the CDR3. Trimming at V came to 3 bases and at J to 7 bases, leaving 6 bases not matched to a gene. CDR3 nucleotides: TGTGCCAGCAGTTTTTATACAGGGGGCGGTGAAAAACTGTTTTTT. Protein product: CASSFYTGGGEKLFF.

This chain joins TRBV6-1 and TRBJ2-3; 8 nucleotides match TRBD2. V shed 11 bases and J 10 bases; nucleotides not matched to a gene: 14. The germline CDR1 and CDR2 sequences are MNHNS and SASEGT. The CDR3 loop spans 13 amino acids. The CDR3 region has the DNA TGTGCCGCAGCGGTGGGTAGCGGGATTGCGCAGTATTTT. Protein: CAAAVGSGIAQYF.

In DNA, the CDR3 is TGTGCCAGCAGTATGGACAGGGGTGACAATCAGCCCCAGCATTTT. It yields the protein CASSMDRGDNQPQHF. The rearrangement joins TRBV6-6 to TRBJ1-5; 9 bases align to TRBD1. Losses at the gene ends were 5 bases for V and 3 bases for J; bases not matched to a gene: 5. From germline, CDR1 is MNHNY and CDR2 SVGAGI (reference sequence). The CDR3 contains 15 residues.

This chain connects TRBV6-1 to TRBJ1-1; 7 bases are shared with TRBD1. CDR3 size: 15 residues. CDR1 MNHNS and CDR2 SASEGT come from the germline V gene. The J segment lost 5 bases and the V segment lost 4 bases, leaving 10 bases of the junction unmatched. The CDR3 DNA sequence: TGTGCCAGCAGTGCCCGGGACAGTCGTCATACTGAAGCTTTCTTT. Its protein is CASSARDSRHTEAFF.

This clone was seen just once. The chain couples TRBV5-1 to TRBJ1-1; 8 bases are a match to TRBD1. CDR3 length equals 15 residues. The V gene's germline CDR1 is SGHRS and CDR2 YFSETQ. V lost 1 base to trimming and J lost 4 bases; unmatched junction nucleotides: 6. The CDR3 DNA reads TGCGCCAGCAGCTTGAGGCAGGGGGCCGCCACTGAAGCTTTCTTT. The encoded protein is CASSLRQGAATEAFF.

CDR3 bases: TGCGCCAGCAGCCTCCGGGTCGTGGGTTCACCCCTCCACTTT. Its translation is CASSLRVVGSPLHF. The rearrangement joins TRBV5-1 to TRBJ1-6; D is undetermined. Trimming shortened V by 4 bases and J by 9 bases, and 14 bases separated the two germline ends. The CDR3 is 14 residues long. Germline loops: CDR1 SGHRS, CDR2 YFSETQ.

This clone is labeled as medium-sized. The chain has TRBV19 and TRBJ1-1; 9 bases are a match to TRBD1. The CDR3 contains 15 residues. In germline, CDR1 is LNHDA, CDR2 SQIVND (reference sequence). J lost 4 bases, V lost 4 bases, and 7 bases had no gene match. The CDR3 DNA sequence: TGTGCCAGTAGTAAATTCACAGGGGGCGGCACTGAAGCTTTCTTT. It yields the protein CASSKFTGGGTEAFF.

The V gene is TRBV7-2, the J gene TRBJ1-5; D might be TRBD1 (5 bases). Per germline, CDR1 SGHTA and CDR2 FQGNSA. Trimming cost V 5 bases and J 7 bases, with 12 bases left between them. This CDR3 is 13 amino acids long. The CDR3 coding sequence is TGTGCCAGCAGCCTAGGGGAGAGGCAGCCCCAGCATTTT. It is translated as CASSLGERQPQHF. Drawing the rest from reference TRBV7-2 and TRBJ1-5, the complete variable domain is GAGVSQSPSNKVTEKGKDVELRCDPISGHTALYWYRQSLGQGLEFLIYFQGNSAPDKSGLPSDRFSAERTGGSVSTLTIQRTQQEDSAVYLCASSLGERQPQHFGDGTRLSIL.

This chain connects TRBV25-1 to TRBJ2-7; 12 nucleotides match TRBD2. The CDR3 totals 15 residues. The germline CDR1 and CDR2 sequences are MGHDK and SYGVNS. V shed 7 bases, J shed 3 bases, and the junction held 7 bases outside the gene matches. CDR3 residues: CASTPTLAGGYEQYF. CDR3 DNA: TGTGCCAGCACCCCAACACTAGCGGGAGGCTACGAGCAGTACTTC.

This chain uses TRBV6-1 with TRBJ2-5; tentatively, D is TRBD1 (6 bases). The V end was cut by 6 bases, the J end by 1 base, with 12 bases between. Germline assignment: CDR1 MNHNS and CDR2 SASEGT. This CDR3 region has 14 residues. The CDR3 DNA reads TGTGCCAGCAGGCCCCTGGGGGCCCAAGAGACCCAGTACTTC. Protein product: CASRPLGAQETQYF.